This note documents a single T cell receptor beta chain sequence. Its specificity is unknown. This sample is drawn from a study of neurological immune-mediated disorders. cDNA synthesis was performed by 5'RACE with 10-nucleotide random UMIs. TCRdb recomputed calls from the 5' RACE reads with MiXCR, one row per CDR3 protein. Here the sample spans about 36,000 distinct CDR3 sequences, 10% to 13% being singletons. PBMCs stored at -80 C, 2 million in total, were the source of the unsorted libraries. General study points: No expanded-clone CDR3 amino acid sequence recurred across subjects, suggesting private TCR-beta repertoires.

V was shortened by 4 bases and J by 3 bases, with 9 bases between the two germline ends. In germline, CDR1 is SGHTA, CDR2 FQGNSA. The CDR3 sequence is 14 residues long. Sequencing used PBMCs. The receptor was isolated from a woman in her thirties with HTLV-1-associated myelopathy (HAM/TSP). The V and J genes are TRBV7-2 and TRBJ1-4, with no clear D. The CDR3 reads CASSYPDSNEKLFF. The CDR3 DNA reads as TGTGCCAGCAGCTACCCTGACTCTAATGAAAAACTGTTTTTT. Together with reference TRBV7-2 and TRBJ1-4, the CDR3 gives the full variable domain: GAGVSQSPSNKVTEKGKDVELRCDPISGHTALYWYRQSLGQGLEFLIYFQGNSAPDKSGLPSDRFSAERTGGSVSTLTIQRTQQEDSAVYLCASSYPDSNEKLFFGSGTQLSVL.